The source of this T cell receptor (beta chain) is a study of Graves' ophthalmopathy and Graves' hyperthyroidism. RNA transcripts yielded amplified TCR beta CDR3 regions. HTBI primers were employed in first-round RT-PCR, then a second-round multiplex PCR followed. TCRdb re-analysed the multiplex PCR reads in MiXCR, keeping a single row per CDR3 protein. This table has 500,000 to 700,000 distinct CDR3 sequences, about 20% appearing once. Sample: peripheral blood. The clonotype comes from a young woman with stable Graves' hyperthyroidism. Some clones in this sample may be carry-over from other donors' samples.

The CDR3 sequence: CASSFAGTPPYEQYF. The CDR3 nucleotides are TGTGCCAGCAGCTTTGCCGGGACTCCCCCTTACGAGCAGTACTTC. This chain connects TRBV11-2 to TRBJ2-7; a weak D match, TRBD2 (6 bases). The ends were cut back, 3 bases at V and 4 bases at J, with 16 bases in the middle. The CDR3 extends over 15 amino acids. From germline, CDR1 is SGHAT and CDR2 FQNNGV. The variable domain in full, with the rest retrieved from reference TRBV11-2 and TRBJ2-7, is EAGVAQSPRYKIIEKRQSVAFWCNPISGHATLYWYQQILGQGPKLLIQFQNNGVVDDSQLPKDRFSAERLKGVDSTLKIQPAKLEDSAVYLCASSFAGTPPYEQYFGPGTRLTVT.